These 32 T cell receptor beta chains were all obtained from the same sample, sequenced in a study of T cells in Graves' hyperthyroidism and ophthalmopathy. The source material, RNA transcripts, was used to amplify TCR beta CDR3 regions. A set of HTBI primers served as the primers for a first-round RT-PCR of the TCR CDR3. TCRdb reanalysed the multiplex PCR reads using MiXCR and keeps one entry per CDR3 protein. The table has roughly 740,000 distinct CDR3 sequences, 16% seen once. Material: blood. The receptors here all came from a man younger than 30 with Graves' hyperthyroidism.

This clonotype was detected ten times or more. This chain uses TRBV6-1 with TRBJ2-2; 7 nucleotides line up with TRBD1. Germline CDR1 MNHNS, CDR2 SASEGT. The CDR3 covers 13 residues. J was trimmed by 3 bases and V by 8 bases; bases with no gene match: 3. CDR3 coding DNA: TGTGCCAGCCTGGGACAGTACACCGGGGAGCTGTTTTTT. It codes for CASLGQYTGELFF.

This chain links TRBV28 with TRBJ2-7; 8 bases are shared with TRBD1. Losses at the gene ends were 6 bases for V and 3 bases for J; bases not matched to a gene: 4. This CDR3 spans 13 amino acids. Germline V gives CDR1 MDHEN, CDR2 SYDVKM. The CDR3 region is CASRVGTGYEQYF. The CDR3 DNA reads TGTGCCAGCAGGGTAGGGACAGGCTACGAGCAGTACTTC.

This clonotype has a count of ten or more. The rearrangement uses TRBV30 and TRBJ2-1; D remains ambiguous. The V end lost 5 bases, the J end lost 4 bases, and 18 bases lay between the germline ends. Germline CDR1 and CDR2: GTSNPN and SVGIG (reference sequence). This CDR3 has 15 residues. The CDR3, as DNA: TGTGCCTGGTGTCCACCGCAAAGGGTGTACAATGAGCAGTTCTTC. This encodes CAWCPPQRVYNEQFF.

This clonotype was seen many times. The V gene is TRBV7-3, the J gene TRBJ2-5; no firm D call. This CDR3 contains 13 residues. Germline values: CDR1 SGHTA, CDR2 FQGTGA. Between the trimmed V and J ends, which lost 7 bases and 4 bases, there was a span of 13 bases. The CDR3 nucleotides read TGTGCCAGCACACCCCGTGTTGGAGAGACCCAGTACTTC. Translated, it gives CASTPRVGETQYF.

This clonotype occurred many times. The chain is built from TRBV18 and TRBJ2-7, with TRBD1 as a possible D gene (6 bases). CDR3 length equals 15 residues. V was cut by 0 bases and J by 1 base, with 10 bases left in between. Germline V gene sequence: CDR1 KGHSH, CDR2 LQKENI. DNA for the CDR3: TGTGCCAGCTCACCACCGGGGACACATTCCTACGAGCAGTACTTC. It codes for CASSPPGTHSYEQYF.

CDR3: CASSGGSSPLHF. The CDR3 bases are TGTGCCAGCAGTGGGGGGAGTTCACCCCTCCACTTT. The chain is built from TRBV7-9 and TRBJ1-6, with TRBD1 as a possible D gene (5 bases). Germline CDR1 reads SEHNR; CDR2 reads FQNEAQ (reference sequence). The V and J ends lost 6 bases and 9 bases respectively, with 9 bases between them. The CDR3 covers 12 residues.

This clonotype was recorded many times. The CDR3 coding sequence is TGTGCCAGCAGTTTCGGCAGAGCCTACGAGCAGTACTTC. Translating it yields CASSFGRAYEQYF. The chain is built from TRBV28 and TRBJ2-7; no clear D gene. V lost 3 bases and J 2 bases, leaving 8 bases between the germline ends. CDR1 is MDHEN, CDR2 SYDVKM, per germline. The CDR3 runs to 13 residues.

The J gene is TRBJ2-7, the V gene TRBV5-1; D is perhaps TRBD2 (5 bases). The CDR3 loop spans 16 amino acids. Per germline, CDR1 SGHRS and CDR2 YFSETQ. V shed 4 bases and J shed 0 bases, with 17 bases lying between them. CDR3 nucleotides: TGCGCCAGCAGCCCTGCGGGCAGCACGGTCTCCTACGAGCAGTACTTC. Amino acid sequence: CASSPAGSTVSYEQYF.

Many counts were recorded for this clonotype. CDR3 DNA sequence: TGTGCCAGCAGTGAAGCGGAAGCGGTCAGACACGAGCAGTACTTC. Amino acids: CASSEAEAVRHEQYF. V usage is TRBV2 and J usage is TRBJ2-7; possibly TRBD2 for D (5 bases). The length of the CDR3 is 15 residues. Germline V gives CDR1 SNHLY, CDR2 FYNNEI. Trimming took 0 bases from V and 5 from J, leaving 14 bases between them.

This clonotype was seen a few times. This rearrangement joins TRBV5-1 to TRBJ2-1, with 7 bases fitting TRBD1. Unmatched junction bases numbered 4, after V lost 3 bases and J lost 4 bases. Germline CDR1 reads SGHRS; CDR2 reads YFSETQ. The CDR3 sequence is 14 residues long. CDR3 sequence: CASSWDSYYNEQFF. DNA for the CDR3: TGCGCCAGCAGCTGGGACAGCTATTACAATGAGCAGTTCTTC.

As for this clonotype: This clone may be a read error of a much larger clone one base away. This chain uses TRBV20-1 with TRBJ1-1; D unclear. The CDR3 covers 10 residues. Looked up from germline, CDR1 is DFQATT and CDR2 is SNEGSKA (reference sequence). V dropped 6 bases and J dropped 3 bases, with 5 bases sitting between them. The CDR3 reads CSALHTEAFF. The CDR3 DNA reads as TGCAGTGCCCTCCACACTGAAGCTTTCTTT.

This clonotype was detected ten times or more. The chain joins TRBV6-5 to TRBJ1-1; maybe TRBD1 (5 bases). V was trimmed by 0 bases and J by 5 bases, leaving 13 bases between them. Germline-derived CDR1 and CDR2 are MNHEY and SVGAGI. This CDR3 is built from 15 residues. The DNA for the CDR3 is TGTGCCAGCAGTTACTCGAGGGTGGGGGGAACTGAAGCTTTCTTT. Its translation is CASSYSRVGGTEAFF.

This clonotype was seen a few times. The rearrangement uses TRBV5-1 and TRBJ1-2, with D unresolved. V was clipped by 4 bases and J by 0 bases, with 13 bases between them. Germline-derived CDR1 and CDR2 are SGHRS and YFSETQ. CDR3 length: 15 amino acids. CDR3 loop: CASSLRTEANYGYTF. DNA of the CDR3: TGCGCCAGCAGCCTACGGACTGAGGCTAACTATGGCTACACCTTC.

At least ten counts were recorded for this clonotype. The CDR3 region is CSVSVDRVVALNTEAFF. In DNA, the CDR3 is TGCAGCGTCTCAGTAGACAGGGTCGTTGCCCTGAACACTGAAGCTTTCTTT. This chain connects TRBV29-1 to TRBJ1-1, with TRBD1 matching 7 bases. The J segment lost 0 bases and the V segment lost 6 bases, leaving 16 bases of the junction unmatched. Germline CDR1 and CDR2: SQVTM and ANQGSEA. The CDR3 is 17 amino acids.

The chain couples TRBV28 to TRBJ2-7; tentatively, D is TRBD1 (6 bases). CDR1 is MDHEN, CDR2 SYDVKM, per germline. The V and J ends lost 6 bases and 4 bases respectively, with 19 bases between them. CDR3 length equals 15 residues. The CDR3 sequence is CASSLPTGTIYEQYF. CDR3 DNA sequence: TGTGCCAGCAGCCTTCCAACCGGGACAATTTACGAGCAGTACTTC.

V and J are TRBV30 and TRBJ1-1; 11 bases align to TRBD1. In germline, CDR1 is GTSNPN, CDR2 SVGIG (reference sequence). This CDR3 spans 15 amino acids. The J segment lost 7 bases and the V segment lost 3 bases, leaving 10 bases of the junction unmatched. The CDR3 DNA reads TGTGCCTGGAGCTCGCTGGACAGGGGGCGGATTGAAGCTTTCTTT. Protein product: CAWSSLDRGRIEAFF.

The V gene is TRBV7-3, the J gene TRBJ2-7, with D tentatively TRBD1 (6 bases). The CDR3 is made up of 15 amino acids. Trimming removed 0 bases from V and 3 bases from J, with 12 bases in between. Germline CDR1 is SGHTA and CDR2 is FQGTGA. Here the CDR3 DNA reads TGTGCCAGCAGCTTAACGGCAGGGGTGGGCTACGAGCAGTACTTC. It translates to CASSLTAGVGYEQYF.

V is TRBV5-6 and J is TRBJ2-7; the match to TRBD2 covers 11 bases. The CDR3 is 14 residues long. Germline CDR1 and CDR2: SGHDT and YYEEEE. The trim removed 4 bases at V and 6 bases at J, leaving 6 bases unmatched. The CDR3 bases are TGTGCCAGCAGCCTAACTAGCGGGAGAGGCGAGCAGTACTTC. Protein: CASSLTSGRGEQYF.

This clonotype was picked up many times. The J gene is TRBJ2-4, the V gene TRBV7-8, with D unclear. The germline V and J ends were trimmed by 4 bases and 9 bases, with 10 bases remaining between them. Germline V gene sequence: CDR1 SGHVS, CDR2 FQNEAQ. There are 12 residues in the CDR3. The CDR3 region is CASSSPAGIQYF. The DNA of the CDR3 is TGTGCCAGCAGCTCTCCCGCCGGCATTCAGTACTTC. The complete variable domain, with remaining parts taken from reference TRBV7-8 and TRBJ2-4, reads GAGVSQSPRYKVAKRGQDVALRCDPISGHVSLFWYQQALGQGPEFLTYFQNEAQLDKSGLPSDRFFAERPEGSVSTLKIQRTQQEDSAVYLCASSSPAGIQYFGAGTRLSVL.

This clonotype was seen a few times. The CDR3 coding sequence is TGTGCCTGGAGTACCCAAGGACTAGCGATTGTGAATGAGCAGTTCTTC. This codes for CAWSTQGLAIVNEQFF. The genes are TRBV30 and TRBJ2-1; 9 bases agree with TRBD2. With 2 bases clipped from V and 7 bases from J, the junction kept 12 bases outside the gene matches. CDR1 is GTSNPN and CDR2 is SVGIG in the germline V gene (reference sequence). CDR3 length: 16 amino acids.

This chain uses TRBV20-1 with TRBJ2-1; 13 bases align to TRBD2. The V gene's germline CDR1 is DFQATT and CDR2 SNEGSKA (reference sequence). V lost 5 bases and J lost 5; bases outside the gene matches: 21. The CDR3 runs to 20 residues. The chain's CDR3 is CSAEGLAGPEIRRENNEQFF. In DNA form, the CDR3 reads TGCAGTGCTGAGGGACTAGCGGGACCCGAAATACGGAGAGAAAACAATGAGCAGTTCTTC.

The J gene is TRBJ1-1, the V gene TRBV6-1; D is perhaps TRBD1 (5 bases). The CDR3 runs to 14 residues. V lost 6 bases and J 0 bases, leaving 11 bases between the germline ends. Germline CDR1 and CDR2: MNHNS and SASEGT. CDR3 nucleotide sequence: TGTGCCAGCAGACGACCGACAGTGAACACTGAAGCTTTCTTT. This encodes CASRRPTVNTEAFF.

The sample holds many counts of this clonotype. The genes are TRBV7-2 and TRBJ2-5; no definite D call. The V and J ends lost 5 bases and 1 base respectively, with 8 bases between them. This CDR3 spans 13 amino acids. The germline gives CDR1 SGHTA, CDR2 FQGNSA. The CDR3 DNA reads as TGTGCCAGCAGCCTGACCTTCCAAGAGACCCAGTACTTC. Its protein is CASSLTFQETQYF.

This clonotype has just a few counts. CDR3 in amino acids: CASSNLPQTDTQYF. CDR3 bases: TGCGCCAGCAGCAACCTCCCCCAAACAGATACGCAGTATTTT. The chain has TRBV5-1 and TRBJ2-3; D ambiguous. Per the germline V gene, CDR1 is SGHRS and CDR2 is YFSETQ. The CDR3 extends over 14 amino acids. Trimming left V 4 bases short and J 3 bases short, with 12 bases between. Filled out from reference TRBV5-1 and TRBJ2-3, the complete variable domain reads KAGVTQTPRYLIKTRGQQVTLSCSPISGHRSVSWYQQTPGQGLQFLFEYFSETQRNKGNFPGRFSGRQFSNSRSEMNVSTLELGDSALYLCASSNLPQTDTQYFGPGTRLTVL.

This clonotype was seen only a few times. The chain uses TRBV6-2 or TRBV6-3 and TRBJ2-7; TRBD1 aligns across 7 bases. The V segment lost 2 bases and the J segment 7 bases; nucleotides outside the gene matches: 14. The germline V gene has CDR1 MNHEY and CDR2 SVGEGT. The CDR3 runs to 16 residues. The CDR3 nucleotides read TGTGCCAGCAGTTACCGACAGGGTATGGGGTCTTTGGAGCAGTACTTC. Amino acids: CASSYRQGMGSLEQYF.

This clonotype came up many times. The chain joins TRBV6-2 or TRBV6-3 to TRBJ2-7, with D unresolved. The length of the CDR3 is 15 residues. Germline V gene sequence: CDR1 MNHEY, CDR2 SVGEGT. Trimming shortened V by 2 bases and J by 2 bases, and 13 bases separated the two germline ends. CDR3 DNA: TGTGCCAGCAGTTACGGTCTGTACCTTCCCTACGAGCAGTACTTC. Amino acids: CASSYGLYLPYEQYF.

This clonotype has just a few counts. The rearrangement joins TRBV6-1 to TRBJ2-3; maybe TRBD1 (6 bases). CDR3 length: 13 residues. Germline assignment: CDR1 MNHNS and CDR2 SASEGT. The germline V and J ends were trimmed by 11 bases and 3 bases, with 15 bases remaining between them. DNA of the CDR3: TGTGCCGGCGGGCAGGGGAGAACAGATACGCAGTATTTT. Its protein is CAGGQGRTDTQYF.

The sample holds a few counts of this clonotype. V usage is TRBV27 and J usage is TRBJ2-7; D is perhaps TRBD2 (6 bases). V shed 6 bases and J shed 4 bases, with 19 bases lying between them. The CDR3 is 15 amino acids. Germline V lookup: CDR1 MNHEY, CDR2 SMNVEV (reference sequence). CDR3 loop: CASSPGGPAFYEQYF. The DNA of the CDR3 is TGTGCCAGCAGCCCTGGAGGGCCGGCGTTTTACGAGCAGTACTTC.

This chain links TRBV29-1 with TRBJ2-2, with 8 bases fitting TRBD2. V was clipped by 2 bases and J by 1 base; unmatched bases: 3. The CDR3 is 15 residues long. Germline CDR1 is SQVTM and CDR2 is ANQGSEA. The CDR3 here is CSVERLAGNTGELFF. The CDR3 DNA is TGCAGCGTTGAACGGCTAGCGGGGAACACCGGGGAGCTGTTTTTT.

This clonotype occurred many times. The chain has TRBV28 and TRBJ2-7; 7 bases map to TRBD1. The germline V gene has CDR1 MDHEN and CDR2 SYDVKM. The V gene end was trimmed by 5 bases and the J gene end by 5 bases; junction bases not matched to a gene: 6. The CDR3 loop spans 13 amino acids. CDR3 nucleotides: TGTGCCAGCAGTCTACAGGGGCGAAACGAGCAGTACTTC. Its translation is CASSLQGRNEQYF.

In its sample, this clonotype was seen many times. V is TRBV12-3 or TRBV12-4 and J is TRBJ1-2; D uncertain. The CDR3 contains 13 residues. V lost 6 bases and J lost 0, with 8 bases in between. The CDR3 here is CASSSIANYGYTF. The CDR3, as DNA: TGTGCCAGCAGCTCCATAGCTAACTATGGCTACACCTTC.

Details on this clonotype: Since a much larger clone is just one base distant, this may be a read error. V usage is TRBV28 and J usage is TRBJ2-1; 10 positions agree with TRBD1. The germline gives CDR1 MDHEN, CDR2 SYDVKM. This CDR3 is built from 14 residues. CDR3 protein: CASRGQGDYNEQSF. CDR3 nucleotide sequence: TGTGCCAGCAGAGGACAGGGGGACTACAATGAGCAGTCCTTC.